The following is a T cell receptor (beta chain) sequence with its context. These data come from a study of blood T cell repertoires in COVID-19. Background on the study: Italy, Spain and the United States were the sources of the convalescent and acute COVID-19 samples.

The CDR3 length is 14 residues. The V gene's germline CDR1 is GTSNPN and CDR2 SVGIG (reference sequence). J gave up 1 base and V 4 bases, and 4 bases lay outside the gene matches. TCRdb's copy holds only in-frame clones and misses some; the assay was immunoSEQ multiplex PCR. The sample has some 250,000 clones, around 90% seen once; the top ten hold 0.7% to 0.85%. The genes are TRBV30 and TRBJ1-3; 7 bases are a match to TRBD1. Sample: peripheral blood. The TCR was taken from a woman in her thirties with acute or convalescent COVID-19. The CDR3 spells CAWNGRGSGNTIYF. In DNA, the CDR3 is TGTGCCTGGAATGGCAGGGGGTCTGGAAACACCATATATTTT.